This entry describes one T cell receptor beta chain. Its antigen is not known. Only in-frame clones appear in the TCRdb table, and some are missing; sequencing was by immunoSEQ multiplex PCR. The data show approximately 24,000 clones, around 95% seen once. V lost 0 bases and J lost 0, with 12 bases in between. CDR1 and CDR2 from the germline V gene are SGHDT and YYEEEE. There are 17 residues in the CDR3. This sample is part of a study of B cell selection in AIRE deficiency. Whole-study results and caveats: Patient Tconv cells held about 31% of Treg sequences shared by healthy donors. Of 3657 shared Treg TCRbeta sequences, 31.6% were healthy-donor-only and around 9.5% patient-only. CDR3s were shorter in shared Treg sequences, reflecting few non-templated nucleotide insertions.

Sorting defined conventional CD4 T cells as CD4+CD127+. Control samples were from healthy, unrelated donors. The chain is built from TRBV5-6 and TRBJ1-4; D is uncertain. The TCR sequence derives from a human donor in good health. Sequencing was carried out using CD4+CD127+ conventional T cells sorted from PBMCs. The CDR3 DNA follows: TGTGCCAGCAGCTTGGTCTTCGGAGTTGCAACTAATGAAAAACTGTTTTTT. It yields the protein CASSLVFGVATNEKLFF.